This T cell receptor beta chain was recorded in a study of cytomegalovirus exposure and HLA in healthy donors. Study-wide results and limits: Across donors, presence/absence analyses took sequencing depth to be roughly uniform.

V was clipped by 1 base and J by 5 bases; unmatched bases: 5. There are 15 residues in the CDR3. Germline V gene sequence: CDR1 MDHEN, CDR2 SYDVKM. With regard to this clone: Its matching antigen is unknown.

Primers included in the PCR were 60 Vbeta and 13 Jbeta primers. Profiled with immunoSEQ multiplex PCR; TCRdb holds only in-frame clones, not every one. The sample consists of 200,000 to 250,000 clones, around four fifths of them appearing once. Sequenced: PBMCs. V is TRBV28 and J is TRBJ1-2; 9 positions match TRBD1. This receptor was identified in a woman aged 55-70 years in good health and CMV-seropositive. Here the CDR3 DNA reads TGTGCCAGCAGTTTATTTAAGGGACAGGGATATGGCTACACCTTC. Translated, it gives CASSLFKGQGYGYTF.